A selection of T cell receptor beta chains follows, all from one sample in a study of cytomegalovirus exposure and HLA in healthy donors. The assay was immunoSEQ multiplex PCR, and TCRdb's table has in-frame clones only and misses some. The sample yields 130,000 or so clones, of which the top ten take up over 1.5%. The material sequenced was PBMCs. Receptor source: a middle-aged woman in good health and CMV-seropositive. CDR3s leave out the opening cysteine and the closing phenylalanine or tryptophan.

j_gene: TRBJ1-1; v_gene: TRBV5-1; CDR3aa: ASSSARGGTEAF
j_gene: TRBJ1-3; v_gene: TRBV6-1; CDR3aa: ASSEGSDSGNTIY
j_gene: TRBJ1-2; v_gene: TRBV9; CDR3aa: ASSVATDYGYT
j_gene: TRBJ2-7; v_gene: TRBV7-2; CDR3aa: ASSLDEDRAYVQY
j_gene: TRBJ1-2; v_gene: TRBV6-1; CDR3aa: ASSEVSGEPYGYT
j_gene: TRBJ1-1; v_gene: TRBV5-4; CDR3aa: ASSLPPLGQGNTEAF
j_gene: TRBJ1-2; v_gene: TRBV19; CDR3aa: ASSIPGLGGYGYT
j_gene: TRBJ2-3; v_gene: TRBV19; CDR3aa: ASSIASGGADTQY
j_gene: TRBJ2-3; v_gene: TRBV5-1; CDR3aa: ASSLTGATSGTDTQY
j_gene: TRBJ1-6; v_gene: TRBV10-3; CDR3aa: AIRMTGNNSPLH
j_gene: TRBJ2-1; v_gene: TRBV2; CDR3aa: ASSEGNNPNEQF
j_gene: TRBJ2-6; v_gene: TRBV7-3; CDR3aa: ASSLSPLEGRGSGANVLT
j_gene: TRBJ2-3; v_gene: TRBV7-2; CDR3aa: ASSSTSGRFLTDTQY
j_gene: TRBJ1-2; v_gene: TRBV19; CDR3aa: ASSITPTGIEHGYT
j_gene: .; v_gene: TRBV4-1; CDR3aa: ASSQAPLAGGLTYEQY
j_gene: TRBJ2-7; v_gene: TRBV7-9; CDR3aa: ASSYIYEQY
j_gene: TRBJ2-3; v_gene: TRBV9; CDR3aa: ASSVGVWGWGTDTQY
j_gene: TRBJ2-2; v_gene: TRBV4-3; CDR3aa: ASSARTGTTGELF
j_gene: TRBJ2-1; v_gene: TRBV28; CDR3aa: ASTRQGAYNEQF
j_gene: TRBJ1-3; v_gene: TRBV27; CDR3aa: ASSLSAGIGNTIY
j_gene: TRBJ1-1; v_gene: TRBV30; CDR3aa: AVVPTANTEAF
j_gene: TRBJ2-7; v_gene: TRBV7-2; CDR3aa: ASSLVGGRVAYEQY
j_gene: TRBJ2-5; v_gene: TRBV10-3; CDR3aa: AISAAAGHGETQY
j_gene: TRBJ2-5; v_gene: TRBV6-6; CDR3aa: ASSQTTAGSSEQY
j_gene: TRBJ2-6; v_gene: TRBV10-3; CDR3aa: AISESESGANVLT
j_gene: TRBJ2-5; v_gene: TRBV5-1; CDR3aa: ASSLGVGAAETQY
j_gene: TRBJ1-1; v_gene: TRBV2; CDR3aa: ASSEAGGTEAF
j_gene: TRBJ2-5; v_gene: TRBV6-5; CDR3aa: ASRPTGRETQY
j_gene: TRBJ1-1; v_gene: TRBV28; CDR3aa: ASSRHRTGIVGTEAF
j_gene: TRBJ2-7; v_gene: TRBV7-8; CDR3aa: ASSYGGPRYEQY
j_gene: TRBJ1-3; v_gene: TRBV7-9; CDR3aa: ASSFWTASGNTIY
j_gene: TRBJ2-7; v_gene: TRBV5-4; CDR3aa: ASSTRLAGGSAWEQY
j_gene: TRBJ2-2; v_gene: TRBV9; CDR3aa: ASSVEGKHTGELF
j_gene: TRBJ2-1; v_gene: TRBV25-1; CDR3aa: ASSESGMVYNEQF
j_gene: TRBJ2-3; v_gene: TRBV28; CDR3aa: ASRTLKRRGPDTQY
j_gene: TRBJ2-5; v_gene: TRBV5-1; CDR3aa: ASSWADRGFVETQY
j_gene: TRBJ1-1; v_gene: TRBV29-1; CDR3aa: SVEGAGDTEAF
j_gene: TRBJ2-7; v_gene: TRBV29-1; CDR3aa: SVGRDYEQY
j_gene: TRBJ1-2; v_gene: TRBV30; CDR3aa: AWSVGAIDGYT
j_gene: TRBJ2-2; v_gene: TRBV19; CDR3aa: ASSPGTRNTGELF
j_gene: TRBJ1-4; v_gene: TRBV7-8; CDR3aa: ASSSLGQGGDKLF
j_gene: TRBJ2-2; v_gene: TRBV4-2; CDR3aa: ASSQDLAGGTNTGELF
j_gene: TRBJ2-7; v_gene: TRBV7-9; CDR3aa: ASSLGDRAWTYEQY
j_gene: TRBJ1-1; v_gene: TRBV18; CDR3aa: ASSPGGFGAF
j_gene: TRBJ2-3; v_gene: TRBV9; CDR3aa: ASSVRLADTDTQY
j_gene: TRBJ2-2; v_gene: TRBV5-1; CDR3aa: ASSRGGAYTGELF
j_gene: TRBJ2-7; v_gene: TRBV9; CDR3aa: ASSVTGSSYEQY
j_gene: TRBJ2-5; v_gene: TRBV28; CDR3aa: ASSSNSQETQY
j_gene: TRBJ1-1; v_gene: TRBV28; CDR3aa: ASSPPGLVQNTEAF
j_gene: TRBJ2-1; v_gene: TRBV27; CDR3aa: ASSPWRERSYNEQF
j_gene: TRBJ2-7; v_gene: TRBV9; CDR3aa: ASSVGKSIGTYEQY
j_gene: TRBJ1-2; v_gene: TRBV19; CDR3aa: ASALGTGSLYGYT
j_gene: .; v_gene: TRBV5-1; CDR3aa: ASSLVPSGLSYEQY
j_gene: TRBJ2-7; v_gene: TRBV28; CDR3aa: ASSIRVGGYEQY
j_gene: TRBJ2-7; v_gene: TRBV5-1; CDR3aa: ASSLGLAGGSEQY
j_gene: TRBJ2-7; v_gene: TRBV28; CDR3aa: ASSLGQGSYEQY
j_gene: TRBJ2-1; v_gene: TRBV28; CDR3aa: ASSLVSGRLRDEQF
j_gene: TRBJ2-1; v_gene: TRBV27; CDR3aa: ASSLAGVPYNEQF
j_gene: TRBJ1-5; v_gene: TRBV19; CDR3aa: ASRDRGEGQPQH